The 12 T cell receptor beta chains listed next were all sequenced from one sample in a study of shared clonotypes between healthy human individuals. Only in-frame clones appear in the TCRdb table, and some are missing; sequencing was by immunoSEQ multiplex PCR. The sample holds some 350,000 clones; under 80% are singletons and the top ten take about a tenth. The specimen sequenced was memory CD4+ T cells sorted from blood. Subset here: CD45RA-negative fraction. Receptors originate from a young man in good health.

This clone has only one observation. The chain employs TRBV9 and TRBJ2-2, with D perhaps being TRBD1 or TRBD2 (6 bases each). This CDR3 has 16 amino acids. Germline V gives CDR1 SGDLS, CDR2 YYNGEE. Between the trimmed V and J ends, which lost 0 bases and 1 base, there was a span of 10 bases. This chain's CDR3 is CASSVVQGGNTGELFF. Written as DNA, the CDR3 is TGTGCCAGCAGCGTAGTACAGGGAGGGAACACCGGGGAGCTGTTTTTT.

This clone was counted a few times. This chain joins TRBV7-8 and TRBJ2-7, with no clear D. Germline V gene lookup returns CDR1 SGHVS and CDR2 FQNEAQ. The V and J ends lost 8 bases and 3 bases respectively, with 14 bases between them. CDR3 length equals 13 residues. CDR3 protein: CASGLSRNYEQYF. The CDR3 region has the DNA TGTGCCAGCGGTCTCAGCAGGAACTACGAGCAGTACTTC.

V is TRBV6-1 and J is TRBJ2-2; TRBD1 matches at 8 bases. Unmatched junction bases numbered 7, after V lost 5 bases and J lost 5 bases. CDR3 length: 15 amino acids. Looked up from germline, CDR1 is MNHNS and CDR2 is SASEGT. CDR3 amino acids: CASSQTGVKTGELFF. The CDR3 nucleotides are TGTGCCAGCAGTCAGACAGGGGTAAAGACCGGGGAGCTGTTTTTT.

The rearrangement links TRBV5-1 to TRBJ1-1; a weak D match, TRBD1 (5 bases). CDR3 length equals 16 residues. Germline V gives CDR1 SGHRS, CDR2 YFSETQ. V lost 0 bases, J lost 0 bases, and 12 bases lay in between. Written as DNA, the CDR3 is TGCGCCAGCAGCTTGGTAACAGGATTGTTGAACACTGAAGCTTTCTTT. Amino acids: CASSLVTGLLNTEAFF.

The chain is built from TRBV29-1 and TRBJ1-3; 8 nucleotides line up with TRBD1. Germline CDR1 SQVTM, CDR2 ANQGSEA. The CDR3 runs 14 residues. Unmatched junction bases numbered 4, after V lost 6 bases and J lost 0 bases. CDR3 bases: TGCAGCGTAGTAACAGGGGGCTCTGGAAACACCATATATTTT. It codes for CSVVTGGSGNTIYF.

The rearrangement links TRBV5-1 to TRBJ2-5; D possibly corresponds to TRBD1 (6 bases). V lost 4 bases and J lost 2, with 12 bases in between. This CDR3 has 14 residues. In germline, CDR1 is SGHRS, CDR2 YFSETQ. For the CDR3, the DNA is TGCGCCAGCAGCGCGACAGGATCTCAAGAGACCCAGTACTTC. This translates into CASSATGSQETQYF.

The genes are TRBV27 and TRBJ1-1, with 11 nucleotides matching TRBD1. Trimming removed 5 bases from V and 1 base from J; junction bases left unmatched: 9. The CDR3 extends over 17 amino acids. Germline loops: CDR1 MNHEY, CDR2 SMNVEV (reference sequence). This CDR3 reads CASSQWDRGVSNTEAFF. In nucleotides, the CDR3 is TGTGCCAGCAGTCAGTGGGACAGGGGGGTGTCGAACACTGAAGCTTTCTTT.

The chain joins TRBV5-8 to TRBJ2-1; D may be TRBD1 (6 bases). The V end lost 0 bases, the J end lost 9 bases, and 16 bases lay between the germline ends. The CDR3 length is 15 residues. Germline values: CDR1 SGHTS, CDR2 YDEGEE. This CDR3 reads CASSLGQRQDSEQFF. The CDR3 nucleotides are TGTGCCAGCAGCTTGGGTCAGAGACAGGACTCTGAGCAGTTCTTC.

This clone has more than one count but fewer than ten. This sequence joins TRBV5-1 and TRBJ2-1; perhaps D is TRBD1 or TRBD2 (5 bases each). Per germline, CDR1 SGHRS and CDR2 YFSETQ. V lost 3 bases and J 0 bases, leaving 13 bases between the germline ends. The length of the CDR3 is 16 residues. CDR3 region: CASSSNVRGSYNEQFF. The CDR3 DNA reads TGCGCCAGCAGCTCCAACGTGAGGGGCTCCTACAATGAGCAGTTCTTC.

The CDR3 coding sequence is TGTGCCAGCAGCTTAGGGACTAGCGGGAGCGCAGATACGCAGTATTTT. Encoded protein: CASSLGTSGSADTQYF. The chain employs TRBV11-3 and TRBJ2-3; 13 bases align to TRBD2. CDR3 length equals 16 residues. V shed 1 base, J shed 4 bases, and the junction held 2 bases outside the gene matches. Germline CDR1 reads SGHNT; CDR2 reads YENEEA.

The chain couples TRBV7-6 to TRBJ2-5, with 8 bases fitting TRBD1. The germline CDR1 and CDR2 sequences are SGHVS and FNYEAQ. V lost 1 base and J lost 7; bases outside the gene matches: 17. The CDR3 covers 18 residues. This CDR3 reads CASSLDSSDRALIGTQYF. CDR3 nucleotide sequence: TGTGCCAGCAGCTTAGATTCTTCGGACAGGGCATTGATAGGGACCCAGTACTTC.

The CDR3 protein is CASSPGQGADTQYF. The CDR3 DNA reads TGTGCCAGCAGCCCGGGACAGGGGGCAGATACGCAGTATTTT. The gene calls are TRBV11-3 and TRBJ2-3, with 11 positions matching TRBD1. The germline CDR1 and CDR2 sequences are SGHNT and YENEEA. The CDR3 sequence is 14 residues long. The V segment lost 5 bases and the J segment 4 bases; nucleotides outside the gene matches: 2.